This entry lists 6 T cell receptor beta chains sequenced from one sample in a study of PD-L1 blockade in urothelial cancer. Data came from immunoSEQ multiplex PCR; TCRdb stores just in-frame clones and leaves some out. Among 70,000 to 75,000 clones listed, about 88% were seen once. The sample was PBMCs, taken around atezolizumab (anti-PD-L1) treatment. The receptors come from a man aged 55 to 69 with urothelial cancer.

The rearrangement uses TRBV28 and TRBJ2-1; 10 positions agree with TRBD1. The CDR3 is made up of 15 amino acids. Per germline, CDR1 MDHEN and CDR2 SYDVKM. V shed 0 bases and J 6 bases; nucleotides not matched to a gene: 2. The CDR3 DNA sequence: TGTGCCAGCAGTTTATGGGGGACAGGGGCCAATGAGCAGTTCTTC. This gives the protein CASSLWGTGANEQFF. Supplemented by reference TRBV28 and TRBJ2-1, the full variable domain reads DVKVTQSSRYLVKRTGEKVFLECVQDMDHENMFWYRQDPGLGLRLIYFSYDVKMKEKGDIPEGYSVSREKKERFSLILESASTNQTSMYLCASSLWGTGANEQFFGPGTRLTVL.

CDR3 coding DNA: TGTGCCATCAGGGCCACAGGGGGGGTCGACACTGAAGCTTTCTTT. It specifies CAIRATGGVDTEAFF. V gene TRBV10-3 combines with J gene TRBJ1-1; TRBD1 aligns across 8 bases. Germline values: CDR1 ENHRY, CDR2 SYGVKD. The CDR3 loop spans 15 amino acids. After removal of 6 bases from V and 3 bases from J, the junction contained 9 bases not matched to a gene.

CDR3 sequence reads: CASSLGVSGLAGGPTDTQYF. The CDR3 nucleotides are TGTGCCAGCAGCTTGGGCGTGTCGGGACTAGCGGGGGGGCCGACAGATACGCAGTATTTT. This chain joins TRBV5-4 and TRBJ2-3; 16 bases align to TRBD2. This CDR3 spans 20 amino acids. Trimming took 0 bases from V and 3 from J; bases not matched to a gene: 10. The germline V gene has CDR1 SGHNT and CDR2 YYREEE (reference sequence).

V is TRBV9 and J is TRBJ2-1; 12 bases match TRBD2. This CDR3 has 16 residues. The germline gives CDR1 SGDLS, CDR2 YYNGEE. V lost 3 bases and J lost 8; bases outside the gene matches: 9. CDR3 bases: TGTGCCAGCAGCGCTCCTAGCGGGGGGGCCTTGGATGAGCAGTTCTTC. It encodes CASSAPSGGALDEQFF.

CDR3 DNA sequence: TGCAGCGCCCTTGGGACTAGCGGGAGTCACGAGCAGTACTTC. Translated: CSALGTSGSHEQYF. The chain is built from TRBV29-1 and TRBJ2-5; the match to TRBD2 covers 14 bases. The closer fit of TRBJ2-7 to the DNA end suggests the J call may be wrong. Germline V lookup: CDR1 SQVTM, CDR2 ANQGSEA. This CDR3 is built from 14 residues.

V is TRBV7-9 and J is TRBJ1-4, with D perhaps matching TRBD1 (5 bases). The ends were cut back, 4 bases at V and 5 bases at J, with 14 bases in the middle. Germline V gene sequence: CDR1 SEHNR, CDR2 FQNEAQ (reference sequence). The CDR3 length is 15 residues. The CDR3: CASSSRDLANEKLFF. The CDR3 DNA is TGTGCCAGCAGCTCCCGGGACTTGGCCAATGAAAAACTGTTTTTT.